Listed here are 21 T cell receptor beta chains from one sample, sequenced in a study of T cell responses to AZD1222 COVID-19 vaccine. Sequencing used immunoSEQ multiplex PCR; TCRdb keeps in-frame clones, though not all of them. The table has about 200,000 clones, 85% to 95% seen once. The sample in question was peripheral blood, obtained 28 days after the second AZD1222 dose. These receptor sequences come from an adult who received the AZD1222 COVID-19 vaccine.

This chain joins TRBV3-1 (or the pseudogene TRBV3-2) and TRBJ1-2; no definite D call. This CDR3 is 12 amino acids long. In germline, CDR1 is LGHDT, CDR2 YNNKEL (reference sequence). V was pared by 1 base and J by 4 bases, with 4 bases between. Here the CDR3 DNA reads TGTGCCAGCAGCCAAGCCCTCTATGGCTACACCTTC. Its protein product is CASSQALYGYTF.

The table lists this clone with a count of one. This sequence joins TRBV7-9 and TRBJ1-1; a possible D gene is TRBD1 (6 bases). V lost 5 bases and J lost 7, with 23 bases in between. The CDR3 contains 16 residues. Germline assignment: CDR1 SEHNR and CDR2 FQNEAQ (reference sequence). CDR3 DNA sequence: TGTGCCAGCAGCCCATACAGGGCCGGAGGACGGATTGAAGCTTTCTTT. Amino acid sequence: CASSPYRAGGRIEAFF.

V usage is TRBV9 and J usage is TRBJ2-1, with a tentative D call TRBD1 (8 bases). This CDR3 spans 15 amino acids. Germline CDR1 SGDLS, CDR2 YYNGEE. V was shortened by 4 bases and J by 5 bases, with 16 bases between the two germline ends. The CDR3 bases are TGTGCCAGCAGCCCAGCGGGGACAGGACACAATGAGCAGTTCTTC. As protein: CASSPAGTGHNEQFF. The variable domain in full, completed from reference TRBV9 and TRBJ2-1, reads DSGVTQTPKHLITATGQRVTLRCSPRSGDLSVYWYQQSLDQGLQFLIQYYNGEERAKGNILERFSAQQFPDLHSELNLSSLELGDSALYFCASSPAGTGHNEQFFGPGTRLTVL.

This chain connects TRBV7-2 to TRBJ1-2, with D perhaps TRBD1 (5 bases). V lost 2 bases and J lost 8, with 12 bases in between. The CDR3 is 13 residues long. CDR1 is SGHTA and CDR2 is FQGNSA in the germline V gene. This CDR3 reads CASSLSRQGGYTF. In DNA form, the CDR3 reads TGTGCCAGCAGCTTATCGAGGCAGGGCGGCTACACCTTC.

V gene TRBV29-1 combines with J gene TRBJ2-1; D remains ambiguous. V lost 0 bases and J 4 bases, leaving 7 bases between the germline ends. The CDR3 contains 13 residues. Germline assignment: CDR1 SQVTM and CDR2 ANQGSEA. The CDR3 nucleotides are TGCAGCGTTGAAGAGTACGTTTACAATGAGCAGTTCTTC. Residues: CSVEEYVYNEQFF.

CDR3 coding DNA: TGTGCCAGCAGCCCCCCGTTGTTGAACACCGGGGAGCTGTTTTTT. This gives the protein CASSPPLLNTGELFF. V is TRBV3-1 (or the pseudogene TRBV3-2) and J is TRBJ2-2; D is undetermined. V was shortened by 4 bases and J by 1 base, with 10 bases between the two germline ends. Germline V gene data show CDR1 as LGHDT and CDR2 as YNNKEL (reference sequence). There are 15 residues in the CDR3.

The V and J genes are TRBV25-1 and TRBJ1-6; no reliable D call. Germline CDR1 and CDR2: MGHDK and SYGVNS. The V gene lost 4 bases and the J gene lost 7 bases, with 11 bases spanning the gap. The CDR3 is 14 residues long. The CDR3 here is CASSGPERNSPLHF. The CDR3 DNA reads as TGTGCCAGCAGTGGGCCAGAGAGGAATTCACCCCTCCACTTT.

The V gene is TRBV19, the J gene TRBJ2-5, with 8 bases aligning to TRBD1. Germline V gene lookup returns CDR1 LNHDA and CDR2 SQIVND (reference sequence). The CDR3 is made up of 14 amino acids. V gave up 4 bases and J gave up 3 bases; unmatched junction bases: 4. The CDR3 DNA is TGTGCCAGTAGTACACTGACAGGGGAAGAGACCCAGTACTTC. Translating it yields CASSTLTGEETQYF. Filled out from reference TRBV19 and TRBJ2-5, the complete variable domain reads DGGITQSPKYLFRKEGQNVTLSCEQNLNHDAMYWYRQDPGQGLRLIYYSQIVNDFQKGDIAEGYSVSREKKESFPLTVTSAQKNPTAFYLCASSTLTGEETQYFGPGTRLLVL.

V usage is TRBV4-3 and J usage is TRBJ1-1; D is undetermined. V gave up 2 bases and J gave up 3 bases, with 10 bases separating them. Germline CDR1 reads LGHNA; CDR2 reads YSLEER. The CDR3 consists of 14 residues. The CDR3 DNA sequence: TGCGCCAGCAGCCAACAAACAACTGACACTGAAGCTTTCTTT. Amino acids: CASSQQTTDTEAFF.

This chain joins TRBV7-2 and TRBJ2-2, with D perhaps being TRBD1 or TRBD2 (6 bases each). V shed 7 bases and J shed 6 bases, with 21 bases lying between them. The CDR3 covers 16 residues. The germline V gene encodes CDR1 SGHTA and CDR2 FQGNSA. The chain's CDR3 is CASTRLGGRPPGELFF. In nucleotides, the CDR3 is TGTGCCAGCACCCGCCTCGGGGGCCGGCCCCCCGGGGAGCTGTTTTTT.

The gene calls are TRBV9 and TRBJ1-2; 9 bases align to TRBD1. From germline, CDR1 is SGDLS and CDR2 YYNGEE. The V segment lost 0 bases and the J segment 1 base; nucleotides outside the gene matches: 1. The CDR3 is made up of 15 amino acids. CDR3: CASSVGQGDNYGYTF. The DNA of the CDR3 is TGTGCCAGCAGCGTAGGACAGGGGGATAACTATGGCTACACCTTC.

The chain has TRBV19 and TRBJ2-7; D is unresolved. The CDR3 has 13 amino acids. V lost 1 base, J lost 2 bases, and 6 bases lay in between. CDR1 LNHDA and CDR2 SQIVND come from the germline V gene (reference sequence). CDR3 nucleotides: TGTGCCAGTAGTATAGGGGCGACCTACGAGCAGTACTTC. Residues: CASSIGATYEQYF.

CDR3 coding DNA: TGTGCCAGCAGCCCCCGGCTAGCGAACACCGGGGAGCTGTTTTTT. Amino acid sequence: CASSPRLANTGELFF. J is TRBJ2-2 and V is TRBV7-3, with D hard to call. Trimming took 5 bases from V and 0 from J, leaving 10 bases between them. In germline, CDR1 is SGHTA, CDR2 FQGTGA. This CDR3 has 15 amino acids. Full variable domain (outside the CDR3, taken from reference TRBV7-3 and TRBJ2-2): GAGVSQTPSNKVTEKGKYVELRCDPISGHTALYWYRQSLGQGPEFLIYFQGTGAADDSGLPNDRFFAVRPEGSVSTLKIQRTERGDSAVYLCASSPRLANTGELFFGEGSRLTVL.

The chain couples TRBV6-5 to TRBJ1-5, with 7 bases identical to TRBD1. The CDR3 consists of 14 residues. V lost 4 bases and J lost 5; bases outside the gene matches: 5. In germline, CDR1 is MNHEY, CDR2 SVGAGI. The CDR3 coding sequence is TGTGCCAGCAGTTCGTACAGGGGAGATCAGCCCCAGCATTTT. Translating it yields CASSSYRGDQPQHF.

A single count supports this clone. The gene calls are TRBV29-1 and TRBJ1-5; D gene ambiguous. V lost 4 bases and J lost 4, with 11 bases in between. The CDR3 is 13 residues long. Germline V lookup: CDR1 SQVTM, CDR2 ANQGSEA. CDR3 coding DNA: TGCAGCGTTGGAGGGCAAGGAAATCAGCCCCAGCATTTT. Protein: CSVGGQGNQPQHF.

The V call is TRBV5-5, the J call TRBJ2-5; 10 bases line up with TRBD1. This CDR3 has 15 residues. The germline gives CDR1 SGHKS, CDR2 YYEKEE (reference sequence). With V trimmed by 6 bases and J by 5 bases, 10 bases remained unmatched. This CDR3 reads CASKRAGTGVETQYF. DNA for the CDR3: TGTGCCAGCAAAAGGGCCGGGACAGGGGTTGAGACCCAGTACTTC.

V gene TRBV7-3 combines with J gene TRBJ1-2; 7 bases are a match to TRBD1. J lost 8 bases, V lost 5 bases, and 8 bases had no gene match. CDR1 and CDR2 from the germline V gene are SGHTA and FQGTGA. The CDR3 consists of 13 residues. DNA of the CDR3: TGTGCCAGCAGCACAGACAGGGCTGGCGGCTACACCTTC. This encodes CASSTDRAGGYTF.

The gene calls are TRBV19 and TRBJ1-4, with 8 bases that match TRBD1. The CDR3 has 14 residues. V shed 5 bases and J 8 bases; nucleotides not matched to a gene: 7. Germline V lookup: CDR1 LNHDA, CDR2 SQIVND (reference sequence). The DNA of the CDR3 is TGTGCCAGTAGTCTCATGACAGGGGAGGAAAAACTGTTTTTT. It specifies CASSLMTGEEKLFF.

The chain recombines TRBV5-4 with TRBJ2-7; D might be TRBD2 (6 bases). Per germline, CDR1 SGHNT and CDR2 YYREEE (reference sequence). V was clipped by 0 bases and J by 2 bases, with 12 bases between them. This CDR3 has 15 residues. The CDR3 here is CASSLARGAAYEQYF. The CDR3, as DNA: TGTGCCAGCAGCTTGGCTCGCGGGGCGGCCTACGAGCAGTACTTC. The entire variable domain, with the rest obtained from reference TRBV5-4 and TRBJ2-7, is as follows: ETGVTQSPTHLIKTRGQQVTLRCSSQSGHNTVSWYQQALGQGPQFIFQYYREEENGRGNFPPRFSGLQFPNYSSELNVNALELDDSALYLCASSLARGAAYEQYFGPGTRLTVT.

This chain joins TRBV19 and TRBJ2-7; D is unresolved. Deletions cut 7 bases from V and 0 bases from J, with 13 bases between. In germline, CDR1 is LNHDA, CDR2 SQIVND (reference sequence). The CDR3 sequence is 14 residues long. The CDR3 reads CASTTTESSYEQYF. DNA of the CDR3: TGTGCCAGTACCACGACGGAGAGCTCCTACGAGCAGTACTTC.

DNA for the CDR3: TGTGCCAGTAGTCCCCCTTATGAAAAACTGTTTTTT. This translates into CASSPPYEKLFF. This sequence joins TRBV19 and TRBJ1-4; D is uncertain. This CDR3 is 12 amino acids long. Trimming left V 5 bases short and J 6 bases short, with 7 bases between. Germline V CDR1 and CDR2: LNHDA, SQIVND (reference sequence).